The 20 T cell receptor beta chains given below trace back to one sample, sequenced in a study. TCRdb reanalysed the 5' RACE reads using MiXCR and keeps one entry per CDR3 protein. This table has over 25,000 distinct CDR3 sequences, roughly 30% appearing once. Cells sorted as Tregs were CD4+, CD25+ and CD127-/low. The sequenced sample was tumor-infiltrating Tregs sorted from the breast tumor. Receptors originate from a female donor with breast cancer.

The V gene is TRBV24-1, the J gene TRBJ2-5, with D perhaps matching TRBD1 or TRBD2 (5 bases each). Trimming took off 7 bases at V and 3 bases at J, with 14 bases between the two ends. Germline lookup yields CDR1 KGHDR and CDR2 SFDVKD. CDR3 length equals 14 residues. Written as DNA, the CDR3 is TGTGCCACCAGGGGGACGGGCCGGGAAGAGACCCAGTACTTC. It codes for CATRGTGREETQYF.

The V gene is TRBV20-1, the J gene TRBJ1-1; D might be TRBD1 (6 bases). V was pared by 0 bases and J by 10 bases, with 18 bases between. The length of the CDR3 is 14 residues. CDR1 is DFQATT, CDR2 SNEGSKA, per germline (reference sequence). This CDR3 reads CSARESTGLNGAFF. The CDR3 region has the DNA TGCAGTGCTAGAGAGTCGACAGGCCTCAATGGAGCTTTCTTT.

This clonotype was counted a few times. V is TRBV4-1 and J is TRBJ1-1; D may be TRBD1 (5 bases). In germline, CDR1 is MGHRA, CDR2 YSYEKL. Trimming removed 4 bases at V and 4 bases at J, with 10 bases between. The CDR3 loop spans 13 amino acids. As DNA, the CDR3 is TGCGCCAGCAGCCGTCAGGGTGTCACTGAAGCTTTCTTT. It specifies CASSRQGVTEAFF.

The V gene is TRBV6-5, the J gene TRBJ2-1; 11 nucleotides line up with TRBD2. V trimming: 0 bases; J trimming: 6 bases; junction bases outside the gene matches: 7. Per the germline V gene, CDR1 is MNHEY and CDR2 is SVGAGI. The CDR3 totals 17 residues. This chain's CDR3 is CASSYSPSGRRGNEQFF. CDR3 DNA: TGTGCCAGCAGTTACTCCCCTAGCGGGAGGAGGGGCAATGAGCAGTTCTTC.

This clonotype was observed once. A much bigger clone sits one base away, suggesting this may be a read error. The chain uses TRBV7-8 and TRBJ2-1, with a weak D call TRBD2 (6 bases). Germline CDR1 reads SGHVS; CDR2 reads FQNEAQ. There are 15 residues in the CDR3. The germline V and J ends were trimmed by 1 base and 4 bases, with 11 bases remaining between them. The CDR3 loop reads CASSLGGMEYNEQFF. DNA for the CDR3: TGTGCCAGCAGCTTAGGCGGGATGGAGTACAATGAGCAGTTCTTC.

This clonotype was seen ten or more times. The CDR3 DNA sequence: TGTGCCAGCTACCGGGAGGGACAGGCCGTCTCTGGGGCCAACGTCCTGACTTTC. It yields the protein CASYREGQAVSGANVLTF. The chain joins TRBV7-9 to TRBJ2-6; TRBD1 or TRBD2 may be the D gene (8 bases each). Germline loops: CDR1 SEHNR, CDR2 FQNEAQ (reference sequence). V lost 8 bases, J lost 0 bases, and 20 bases lay in between. This CDR3 comprises 18 residues.

Regarding this clonotype: Given a much more abundant clone one base away, this may be a read error. The DNA of the CDR3 is TGTGCCAGCAGTGTAAGGGAAGGGATCAATCAGCCCCAGCATTTT. Translating gives CASSVREGINQPQHF. The V and J genes are TRBV2 and TRBJ1-5; D unclear. V dropped 4 bases and J dropped 3 bases, with 13 bases sitting between them. From germline, CDR1 is SNHLY and CDR2 FYNNEI. The CDR3 runs to 15 residues.

The chain carries TRBV2 and TRBJ2-7, with D hard to call. CDR1 is SNHLY and CDR2 is FYNNEI in the germline V gene. The CDR3 contains 14 residues. The V gene lost 2 bases and the J gene lost 3 bases, with 11 bases spanning the gap. CDR3: CASSEFGKIYEQYF. The CDR3 nucleotides are TGTGCCAGCAGTGAATTTGGGAAGATCTACGAGCAGTACTTC.

In its sample, this clonotype was seen a few times. Germline and junction disagree at one end, which may indicate a read error. This rearrangement joins TRBV7-9 to TRBJ1-5; D ambiguous. CDR3 length equals 13 residues. Germline V lookup: CDR1 SEHNR, CDR2 FQNEAQ (reference sequence). CDR3 coding DNA: TGTGCCAGCAGCAGTAATAGCAATCAGCCCCGGCATTTT. It yields the protein CASSSNSNQPRHF.

This clonotype was recorded many times. The V and J genes are TRBV4-1 and TRBJ1-1, with TRBD1 as a possible D gene (5 bases). Germline V gene lookup returns CDR1 MGHRA and CDR2 YSYEKL. V was pared by 3 bases and J by 1 base, with 9 bases between. CDR3 length equals 14 residues. CDR3 nucleotides: TGCGCCAGCAGCCAGAACAGGTGGAACACTGAAGCTTTCTTT. Translating gives CASSQNRWNTEAFF.

This rearrangement joins TRBV6-5 to TRBJ2-6; D uncertain. V lost 2 bases to trimming and J lost 12 bases, with 11 bases between them. There are 13 residues in the CDR3. From germline, CDR1 is MNHEY and CDR2 SVGAGI. CDR3 coding DNA: TGTGCCAGCAGTTACCAACAGTCGATCGTCCTGACTTTC. It specifies CASSYQQSIVLTF.

To note about this clonotype: This may be a read error: a much more frequent sequence differs by one nucleotide. The rearrangement uses TRBV6-5 and TRBJ1-5, with D possibly being TRBD1 (5 bases). This CDR3 region has 14 residues. Looked up from germline, CDR1 is MNHEY and CDR2 is SVGAGI. Deletions cut 4 bases from V and 6 bases from J, with 13 bases between. The CDR3 nucleotides are TGTGCCAGCAGTTTGGTCCAGGGAGGTCAGCCCCAGCATTTT. Amino acids: CASSLVQGGQPQHF.

This clonotype has at least ten counts. The rearrangement joins TRBV12-3 or TRBV12-4 to TRBJ2-7; D is possibly TRBD1 (5 bases). The CDR3 spans 16 residues. Trimming cost V 0 bases and J 0 bases, with 12 bases left between them. CDR3 nucleotides: TGTGCCAGCAGTTTAGCCCCGGACACAAACTCCTACGAGCAGTACTTC. Protein sequence: CASSLAPDTNSYEQYF.

This clonotype was observed many times. This chain joins TRBV4-1 and TRBJ2-6, with 7 bases lining up with TRBD2. CDR3 size: 18 residues. Germline-derived CDR1 and CDR2 are MGHRA and YSYEKL. V gave up 0 bases and J gave up 3 bases; unmatched junction bases: 8. CDR3 DNA sequence: TGCGCCAGCAGCCAAGATGGGCGGGGGTCGTTTGGGGCCAACGTCCTGACTTTC. Its translation is CASSQDGRGSFGANVLTF.

The chain employs TRBV5-1 and TRBJ2-7; 8 nucleotides match TRBD1. Germline trimming cut 4 bases from V and 4 bases from J; bases unmatched to any gene: 1. This CDR3 spans 12 amino acids. Per germline, CDR1 SGHRS and CDR2 YFSETQ. The CDR3 protein is CASSGTGYEQYF. In DNA form, the CDR3 reads TGCGCCAGCAGCGGGACAGGTTACGAGCAGTACTTC.

V usage is TRBV3-1 and J usage is TRBJ2-1; 9 bases agree with TRBD2. V was pared by 3 bases and J by 4 bases, with 1 base of the junction left unmatched. CDR3 length: 14 amino acids. Germline loops: CDR1 LGHDT, CDR2 YNNKEL (reference sequence). The CDR3 DNA reads TGTGCCAGCAGCCAGAGCGGGAGGTACAATGAGCAGTTCTTC. This sequence encodes CASSQSGRYNEQFF.

This clonotype turned up a few times. A much larger clone differs from this one at a single base, so this may be a read error. The chain joins TRBV20-1 to TRBJ2-1, with a tentative D call TRBD2 (7 bases). V gave up 5 bases and J gave up 9 bases, with 23 bases separating them. The CDR3 is made up of 15 amino acids. CDR1 and CDR2 from the germline V gene are DFQATT and SNEGSKA (reference sequence). DNA for the CDR3: TGCAGTGCTCAGGGGATACTAGCGCCCGGGGTTGAGCAGTTCTTC. It translates to CSAQGILAPGVEQFF.

This chain joins TRBV3-1 and TRBJ2-1; a possible D gene is TRBD2 (6 bases). This CDR3 has 12 residues. V was shortened by 3 bases and J by 10 bases, with 10 bases between the two germline ends. CDR1 and CDR2 from the germline V gene are LGHDT and YNNKEL (reference sequence). CDR3 sequence (DNA): TGTGCCAGCAGCCAGGCGGAGGGGGAGCAGTTCTTC. This translates into CASSQAEGEQFF.

This clonotype is judged medium-sized (0.01 to 0.1%). This rearrangement joins TRBV6-5 to TRBJ2-7; tentative D call: TRBD2 (6 bases). This CDR3 is built from 15 residues. The germline V gene encodes CDR1 MNHEY and CDR2 SVGAGI. V was pared by 4 bases and J by 0 bases, with 13 bases between. The CDR3 loop reads CASSFRDGSSYEQYF. In DNA, the CDR3 is TGTGCCAGCAGTTTCCGGGACGGGAGCTCCTACGAGCAGTACTTC.

Many counts were recorded for this clonotype. This chain links TRBV6-1 with TRBJ1-2; D perhaps matches TRBD1 (5 bases). The CDR3 extends over 12 amino acids. Germline V lookup: CDR1 MNHNS, CDR2 SASEGT. The ends were cut back, 7 bases at V and 7 bases at J, with 13 bases in the middle. The CDR3 protein is CASIYYGGGYTF. Here the CDR3 DNA reads TGTGCCAGCATATATTATGGGGGTGGCTACACCTTC.